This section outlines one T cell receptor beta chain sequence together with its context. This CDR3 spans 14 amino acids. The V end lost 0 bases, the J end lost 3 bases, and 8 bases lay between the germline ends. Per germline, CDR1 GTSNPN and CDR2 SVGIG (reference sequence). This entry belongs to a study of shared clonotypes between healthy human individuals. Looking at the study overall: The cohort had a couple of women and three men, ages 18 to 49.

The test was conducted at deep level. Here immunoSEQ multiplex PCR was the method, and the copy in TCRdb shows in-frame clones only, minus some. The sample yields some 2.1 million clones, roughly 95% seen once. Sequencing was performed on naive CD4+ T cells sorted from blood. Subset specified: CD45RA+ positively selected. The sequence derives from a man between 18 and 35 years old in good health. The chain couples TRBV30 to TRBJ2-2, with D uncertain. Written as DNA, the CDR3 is TGTGCCTGGAGTGTACGAAAGGACACCGGGGAGCTGTTTTTT. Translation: CAWSVRKDTGELFF.